The 21 T cell receptor beta chains given below trace back to one sample, sequenced in a study of blood T cell repertoires in COVID-19. Using immunoSEQ multiplex PCR, the repertoire was profiled, and TCRdb retains in-frame clones only, with some absent. Of tens of thousands of clones in the sample, roughly 80% were seen once. The sample was peripheral blood. Receptors were obtained from a human donor in a cohort sampled during active or convalescent COVID-19.

The chain recombines TRBV20-1 with TRBJ1-5; D is unclear. V was clipped by 4 bases and J by 0 bases, with 10 bases between them. The CDR3 is made up of 14 amino acids. From germline, CDR1 is DFQATT and CDR2 SNEGSKA (reference sequence). The CDR3 is CSAIDLYSNQPQHF. In DNA, the CDR3 is TGCAGTGCTATTGATCTCTATAGCAATCAGCCCCAGCATTTT.

The V call is TRBV30, the J call TRBJ2-7, with 10 bases matching TRBD2. This CDR3 spans 15 amino acids. The V gene end was trimmed by 4 bases and the J gene end by 0 bases; junction bases not matched to a gene: 6. Germline loops: CDR1 GTSNPN, CDR2 SVGIG (reference sequence). The DNA for the CDR3 is TGTGCCTGGACTAGCGGGGGTGTCTTCTCCTACGAGCAGTACTTC. Amino acids: CAWTSGGVFSYEQYF.

The gene calls are TRBV19 and TRBJ1-2; the match to TRBD1 covers 7 bases. Germline assignment: CDR1 LNHDA and CDR2 SQIVND (reference sequence). The CDR3 loop spans 15 amino acids. V gave up 10 bases and J gave up 3 bases; unmatched junction bases: 14. As DNA, the CDR3 is TGTGCCACCCAGGTACAGGGGAGAAGTGACTATGGCTACACCTTC. Translating it yields CATQVQGRSDYGYTF. Together with reference TRBV19 and TRBJ1-2, the CDR3 gives the full variable domain: DGGITQSPKYLFRKEGQNVTLSCEQNLNHDAMYWYRQDPGQGLRLIYYSQIVNDFQKGDIAEGYSVSREKKESFPLTVTSAQKNPTAFYLCATQVQGRSDYGYTFGSGTRLTVV.

This clone was seen a few times. The V gene is TRBV29-1, the J gene TRBJ1-2; TRBD1 matches at 11 bases. CDR1 and CDR2 (germline): SQVTM, ANQGSEA. This CDR3 is built from 14 residues. The V gene end was trimmed by 6 bases and the J gene end by 8 bases; junction bases not matched to a gene: 11. The CDR3 region has the DNA TGCAGCGTGGAAAAAGGACAGGGGGCACAGGGCTACACCTTC. This encodes CSVEKGQGAQGYTF.

The CDR3 DNA reads TGTGCCAGCAGTCCGACGCAGGACACTGAAGCTTTCTTT. It codes for CASSPTQDTEAFF. The chain recombines TRBV7-8 with TRBJ1-1; D is uncertain. There are 13 residues in the CDR3. Germline V lookup: CDR1 SGHVS, CDR2 FQNEAQ. Trimming took off 6 bases at V and 3 bases at J, with 11 bases between the two ends. Looking up the rest from reference TRBV7-8 and TRBJ1-1 gives the full variable domain: GAGVSQSPRYKVAKRGQDVALRCDPISGHVSLFWYQQALGQGPEFLTYFQNEAQLDKSGLPSDRFFAERPEGSVSTLKIQRTQQEDSAVYLCASSPTQDTEAFFGQGTRLTVV.

The rearrangement links TRBV6-5 to TRBJ1-2; 7 bases map to TRBD1. There are 13 residues in the CDR3. The ends lost 8 bases at V and 8 bases at J; junction bases unmatched: 11. Germline V gene lookup returns CDR1 MNHEY and CDR2 SVGAGI. The CDR3 DNA is TGTGCCAGCTCTTTGCAGGGGGACAGAGGCTACACCTTC. Amino acid sequence: CASSLQGDRGYTF.

The chain is built from TRBV18 and TRBJ1-1, with 7 nucleotides matching TRBD1. V shed 3 bases, J shed 0 bases, and the junction held 4 bases outside the gene matches. In germline, CDR1 is KGHSH, CDR2 LQKENI. The CDR3 runs to 15 residues. This CDR3 is CASSPTGQLNTEAFF. In DNA form, the CDR3 reads TGTGCCAGCTCACCCACGGGACAGTTGAACACTGAAGCTTTCTTT.

The gene calls are TRBV5-1 and TRBJ2-1; 14 bases fit TRBD2. CDR1 is SGHRS, CDR2 YFSETQ, per germline. J was trimmed by 6 bases and V by 3 bases; bases with no gene match: 5. The CDR3 runs to 16 residues. The CDR3 DNA follows: TGCGCCAGCAGCTCGGGAGGGACTAGCGGGGGCAATGAGCAGTTCTTC. This codes for CASSSGGTSGGNEQFF.

This clone turned up a few times. V is TRBV5-6 and J is TRBJ1-2; no clear D gene. With 3 bases removed from V and 0 bases from J, the gap between germline ends came to 15 bases. This CDR3 contains 16 residues. Germline CDR1 and CDR2: SGHDT and YYEEEE. The DNA for the CDR3 is TGTGCCAGCAGCTCGATTCAGGAAACCCCTAACTATGGCTACACCTTC. Its translation: CASSSIQETPNYGYTF.

V gene TRBV5-5 combines with J gene TRBJ2-2; 12 bases match TRBD1. With 2 bases clipped from V and 3 bases from J, the junction kept 2 bases outside the gene matches. Looked up from germline, CDR1 is SGHKS and CDR2 is YYEKEE (reference sequence). The CDR3 is 16 residues long. The DNA of the CDR3 is TGTGCCAGCAGCTTTGGGGACAGGGGGCACACCGGGGAGCTGTTTTTT. Its translation is CASSFGDRGHTGELFF.

A note on this clone: One junction end disagrees with the germline gene, perhaps due to a read error. This sequence joins TRBV9 and TRBJ1-3; D remains ambiguous. The CDR3 has 13 residues. Looked up from germline, CDR1 is SGDLS and CDR2 is YYNGEE. The CDR3 loop is CASSVDLSAGPDF. The DNA of the CDR3 is TGTGCCAGCAGCGTAGACCTCTCGGCAGGCCCAGATTTT. Full variable domain (outside the CDR3, taken from reference TRBV9 and TRBJ1-3): DSGVTQTPKHLITATGQRVTLRCSPRSGDLSVYWYQQSLDQGLQFLIQYYNGEERAKGNILERFSAQQFPDLHSELNLSSLELGDSALYFCASSVDLSAGPDFGEGSWLTVV.

This clone was detected only once. This chain connects TRBV2 to TRBJ1-3, with 8 bases fitting TRBD1. Germline V lookup: CDR1 SNHLY, CDR2 FYNNEI. The CDR3 is 19 residues long. J lost 4 bases, V lost 0 bases, and 14 bases had no gene match. The CDR3 DNA is TGTGCCAGCAGTGAAGCGCTTAGGGCAGGGGGCAGAGGAGGAAACACCATATATTTT. Protein product: CASSEALRAGGRGGNTIYF.

The V and J genes are TRBV5-4 and TRBJ2-1; TRBD2 matches at 14 bases. Germline V gene data show CDR1 as SGHNT and CDR2 as YYREEE (reference sequence). Trimming removed 4 bases from V and 7 bases from J; junction bases left unmatched: 10. The CDR3 consists of 17 residues. As DNA, the CDR3 is TGTGCCAGCAGCGGGAGACTAGCGGGGGGGTCATTAAATGAGCAGTTCTTC. Amino acid sequence: CASSGRLAGGSLNEQFF.

This clone was counted between two and nine times. This chain uses TRBV3-1 (or the pseudogene TRBV3-2) with TRBJ1-2; no definite D call. Trimming shortened V by 1 base and J by 0 bases, and 9 bases separated the two germline ends. Germline V CDR1 and CDR2: LGHDT, YNNKEL (reference sequence). CDR3 length: 15 amino acids. CDR3 bases: TGTGCCAGCAGCCAAGGCCACACCACTAACTATGGCTACACCTTC. This encodes CASSQGHTTNYGYTF.

This chain links TRBV18 with TRBJ2-4, with 8 bases fitting TRBD1. This CDR3 is built from 15 residues. The V segment lost 3 bases and the J segment 1 base; nucleotides outside the gene matches: 2. Looked up from germline, CDR1 is KGHSH and CDR2 is LQKENI. The CDR3 DNA reads TGTGCCAGCTCACCCCGACAGGGGGCCAAAAACATTCAGTACTTC. Protein sequence: CASSPRQGAKNIQYF.

The CDR3 spells CASSSGQGEYSNQPQHF. The CDR3 nucleotides are TGTGCCAGTAGTTCAGGACAGGGCGAGTATAGCAATCAGCCCCAGCATTTT. This rearrangement joins TRBV19 to TRBJ1-5; TRBD1 matches at 8 bases. V shed 5 bases and J 0 bases; nucleotides not matched to a gene: 9. CDR1 and CDR2 from the germline V gene are LNHDA and SQIVND (reference sequence). The CDR3 runs 17 residues.

V is TRBV30 and J is TRBJ1-3; no firm D call. The V gene lost 1 base and the J gene lost 4 bases, with 8 bases spanning the gap. The CDR3 totals 13 residues. CDR1 and CDR2 (germline): GTSNPN, SVGIG (reference sequence). The CDR3 region is CAWSGRPGNTIYF. The CDR3 nucleotides read TGTGCCTGGAGTGGCAGGCCGGGAAACACCATATATTTT.

The chain carries TRBV30 and TRBJ1-5; no definite D call. Germline V gives CDR1 GTSNPN, CDR2 SVGIG (reference sequence). The length of the CDR3 is 12 residues. Trimming took 1 base from V and 7 from J, leaving 8 bases between them. The CDR3 nucleotides read TGTGCCTGGAGTGAATGGAGCCAGCCCCAGCATTTT. Protein product: CAWSEWSQPQHF.

The rearrangement joins TRBV9 to TRBJ1-1, with TRBD1 matching over 8 bases. The CDR3 totals 15 residues. V lost 3 bases, J lost 4 bases, and 8 bases stayed unmatched. CDR1 and CDR2 (germline): SGDLS, YYNGEE. The CDR3 sequence is CASSERTGPSTEAFF. The CDR3, as DNA: TGTGCCAGCAGCGAGAGGACAGGGCCCTCCACTGAAGCTTTCTTT.

The chain has TRBV25-1 and TRBJ1-1, with D possibly matching TRBD1 (5 bases). The CDR3 extends over 15 amino acids. Between the trimmed V and J ends, which lost 3 bases and 4 bases, there was a span of 15 bases. Germline V CDR1 and CDR2: MGHDK, SYGVNS. The CDR3 DNA reads TGTGCCAGCAGTGATTCCCACGGGGGTGGCACTGAAGCTTTCTTT. It encodes CASSDSHGGGTEAFF. Using reference TRBV25-1 and TRBJ1-1 for the parts outside the CDR3, the full variable domain is EADIYQTPRYLVIGTGKKITLECSQTMGHDKMYWYQQDPGMELHLIHYSYGVNSTEKGDLSSESTVSRIRTEHFPLTLESARPSHTSQYLCASSDSHGGGTEAFFGQGTRLTVV.

The CDR3 bases are TGTGCCAGCAGCCGGCCGGGACAGGGGAAGGTGTTTTTT. It translates to CASSRPGQGKVFF. The chain is built from TRBV11-2 and TRBJ2-2, with 10 bases fitting TRBD1. The CDR3 extends over 13 amino acids. Germline-derived CDR1 and CDR2 are SGHAT and FQNNGV. The V segment lost 5 bases and the J segment 15 bases; nucleotides outside the gene matches: 9.